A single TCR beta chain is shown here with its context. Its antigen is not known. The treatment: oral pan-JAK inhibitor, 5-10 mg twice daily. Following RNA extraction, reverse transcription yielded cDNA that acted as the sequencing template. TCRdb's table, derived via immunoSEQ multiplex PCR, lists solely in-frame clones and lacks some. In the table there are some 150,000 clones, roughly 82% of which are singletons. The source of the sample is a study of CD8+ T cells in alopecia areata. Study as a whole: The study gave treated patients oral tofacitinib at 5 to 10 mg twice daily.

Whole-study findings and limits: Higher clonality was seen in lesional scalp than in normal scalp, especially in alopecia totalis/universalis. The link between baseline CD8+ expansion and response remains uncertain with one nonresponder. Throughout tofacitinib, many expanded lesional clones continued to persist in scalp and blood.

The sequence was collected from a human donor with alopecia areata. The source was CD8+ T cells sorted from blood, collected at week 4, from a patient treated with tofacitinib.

The CDR3 sequence is CASSPGLGGMETQYF. The CDR3 coding sequence is TGCGCCAGCAGCCCCGGACTAGGAGGAATGGAGACCCAGTACTTC. The chain employs TRBV4-1 and TRBJ2-5, with 7 bases lining up with TRBD2. Germline V gene lookup returns CDR1 MGHRA and CDR2 YSYEKL. J was trimmed by 5 bases and V by 4 bases; bases with no gene match: 10. The CDR3 is 15 amino acids.